Below are 18 T cell receptor beta chains sequenced from a single sample in a study of control samples from healthy donors and cancer patients (dated by TCRdb to between 2020 and 2021). The library was prepared using the immunoSEQ multiplex PCR assay. TCRdb re-hosts the immuneACCESS table, in-frame sequences only. Its copies lack some clones; in the studies checked, an unresolved V gene accounts for under half of them, and the cause for the rest is not known. This sample has about 170,000 clones in its table, and 90% to 95% of those were observed once. Roughly 3.9% of the sample is held by the ten biggest clonotypes. Sequencing was carried out using blood. The source is an older woman in good health.

The chain joins TRBV2 to TRBJ2-7; D possibly corresponds to TRBD2 (5 bases). Deletions cut 3 bases from V and 9 bases from J, with 12 bases between. The germline V gene encodes CDR1 SNHLY and CDR2 FYNNEI. This CDR3 has 12 amino acids. CDR3 DNA sequence: TGTGCCAGCAGTGAGGACTGGCTGGGGCAGTACTTC. This gives the protein CASSEDWLGQYF.

This clone was recorded once. CDR3 in DNA: TGTGCCAGCAGCCTAGGAGGGACGAACACTGAAGCTTTCTTT. Translated: CASSLGGTNTEAFF. The chain is built from TRBV4-2 and TRBJ1-1, with D maybe TRBD1 (5 bases). The V end lost 4 bases, the J end lost 1 base, and 10 bases lay between the germline ends. The germline V gene encodes CDR1 LGHNA and CDR2 YNFKEQ. The CDR3 spans 14 residues.

The gene calls are TRBV19 and TRBJ1-4; 11 bases fit TRBD1. The CDR3 contains 18 residues. With V trimmed by 4 bases and J by 3 bases, 10 bases remained unmatched. Per the germline V gene, CDR1 is LNHDA and CDR2 is SQIVND (reference sequence). CDR3 sequence (DNA): TGTGCCAGTAGTAAAGGACAGGGGGCTTATCTGGCTAATGAAAAACTGTTTTTT. This translates into CASSKGQGAYLANEKLFF.

For the CDR3, the DNA is TGCGCCAGCAGCTTGAACAGGGCAGGGGGCCAAGAGACCCAGTACTTC. Its translation is CASSLNRAGGQETQYF. The gene calls are TRBV5-1 and TRBJ2-5; 7 nucleotides agree with TRBD1. The ends lost 1 base at V and 1 base at J; junction bases unmatched: 7. This CDR3 comprises 16 residues. The V gene's germline CDR1 is SGHRS and CDR2 YFSETQ.

This sequence joins TRBV15 and TRBJ1-4; no clear D gene. V lost 0 bases to trimming and J lost 8 bases, with 7 bases between them. CDR1 LNHNV and CDR2 YYDKDF come from the germline V gene (reference sequence). The CDR3 is made up of 13 amino acids. CDR3 in DNA: TGTGCCACCAGCAGAGATCCTGGAGAAAAACTGTTTTTT. It yields the protein CATSRDPGEKLFF.

V and J are TRBV3-1 (or the pseudogene TRBV3-2) and TRBJ1-1, with D perhaps TRBD1 (6 bases). Germline V gene sequence: CDR1 LGHDT, CDR2 YNNKEL (reference sequence). This CDR3 has 15 residues. The V and J ends lost 1 base and 2 bases respectively, with 11 bases between them. This CDR3 is CASSQAGGGNTEAFF. In DNA form, the CDR3 reads TGTGCCAGCAGCCAAGCTGGGGGCGGTAACACTGAAGCTTTCTTT.

This chain joins TRBV18 and TRBJ1-4; D not certain. V gave up 4 bases and J gave up 0 bases, with 18 bases separating them. The germline V gene encodes CDR1 KGHSH and CDR2 LQKENI. The CDR3 is 18 residues long. CDR3 residues: CASSRRRAGLTTNEKLFF. CDR3 in DNA: TGTGCCAGCTCACGTCGGAGGGCAGGACTTACAACTAATGAAAAACTGTTTTTT.

The J gene is TRBJ1-2, the V gene TRBV18; a possible D gene is TRBD1 (5 bases). V lost 1 base to trimming and J lost 3 bases, with 21 bases between them. CDR3 length: 18 amino acids. CDR1 and CDR2 from the germline V gene are KGHSH and LQKENI. This CDR3 reads CASSPLGIAGPEDYGYTF. The CDR3 DNA reads TGTGCCAGCTCACCACTCGGAATCGCGGGACCAGAAGACTATGGCTACACCTTC. Drawing the rest from reference TRBV18 and TRBJ1-2, the complete variable domain is NAGVMQNPRHLVRRRGQEARLRCSPMKGHSHVYWYRQLPEEGLKFMVYLQKENIIDESGMPKERFSAEFPKEGPSILRIQQVVRGDSAAYFCASSPLGIAGPEDYGYTFGSGTRLTVV.

The V gene is TRBV6-2 or TRBV6-3, the J gene TRBJ1-5; maybe TRBD1 (5 bases). The length of the CDR3 is 15 residues. Per the germline V gene, CDR1 is MNHEY and CDR2 is SVGEGT. V was cut by 4 bases and J by 2 bases, with 12 bases left in between. The CDR3 DNA reads as TGTGCCAGCAGTTGGCTACAGGCGGGCAATCAGCCCCAGCATTTT. Encoded protein: CASSWLQAGNQPQHF.

The V call is TRBV12-5, the J call TRBJ1-3; D unresolved. V was cut by 5 bases and J by 3 bases, with 5 bases left in between. The CDR3 spans 12 residues. Germline V gives CDR1 LGHNT, CDR2 FRNRAP. The CDR3 region is CASGRDGNTIYF. In DNA form, the CDR3 reads TGTGCTAGTGGTCGTGATGGAAACACCATATATTTT.

This clone has just one count. The chain employs TRBV7-2 and TRBJ1-2; D ambiguous. This CDR3 contains 15 residues. Between the trimmed V and J ends, which lost 4 bases and 4 bases, there was a span of 16 bases. Germline CDR1 reads SGHTA; CDR2 reads FQGNSA. As DNA, the CDR3 is TGTGCCAGCAGCTCACTAGGGAGGGAAGGCTATGGCTACACCTTC. Protein product: CASSSLGREGYGYTF.

The rearrangement joins TRBV2 to TRBJ1-4; D might be TRBD1 (5 bases). CDR1 is SNHLY, CDR2 FYNNEI, per germline. Trimming left V 2 bases short and J 8 bases short, with 18 bases between. The CDR3 length is 16 residues. The CDR3 is CASSELGGPFLEKLFF. The CDR3 coding sequence is TGTGCCAGCAGTGAATTGGGGGGACCTTTTCTCGAAAAACTGTTTTTT.

The gene calls are TRBV27 and TRBJ1-6; D might be TRBD1 (6 bases). V lost 5 bases, J lost 6 bases, and 17 bases lay in between. Germline lookup yields CDR1 MNHEY and CDR2 SMNVEV (reference sequence). This CDR3 is 16 amino acids long. The CDR3 sequence: CASSPSGQTSNSPLHF. For the CDR3, the DNA is TGTGCCAGCAGTCCCAGTGGACAGACGAGTAATTCACCCCTCCACTTT.

CDR3 in amino acids: CASSSSAGRSYGYTF. CDR3 bases: TGTGCCAGCAGCTCCTCTGCGGGGAGGAGCTATGGCTACACCTTC. This sequence joins TRBV13 and TRBJ1-2, with no clear D. Germline loops: CDR1 PRHDT, CDR2 FYEKMQ (reference sequence). Trimming left V 4 bases short and J 4 bases short, with 16 bases between. This CDR3 contains 15 residues.

A few counts support this clone. The chain has TRBV6-6 and TRBJ2-7, with 12 positions matching TRBD1. The CDR3 covers 14 residues. Germline lookup yields CDR1 MNHNY and CDR2 SVGAGI (reference sequence). After removal of 7 bases from V and 6 bases from J, the junction contained 7 bases not matched to a gene. Here the CDR3 DNA reads TGTGCCAGCATAGTCGGGACAGGGGGCGGCGAGCAGTACTTC. Translating gives CASIVGTGGGEQYF.

The chain joins TRBV10-1 to TRBJ2-5; no clear D gene. Germline V gene lookup returns CDR1 WNHNN and CDR2 SYGVQD (reference sequence). This CDR3 is built from 13 residues. The V and J ends lost 3 bases and 4 bases respectively, with 9 bases between them. Here the CDR3 DNA reads TGCGCCAGCAGTGACGGGTATCGAGAGACCCAGTACTTC. The encoded protein is CASSDGYRETQYF.

This chain uses TRBV6-1 with TRBJ1-1; D is uncertain. Looked up from germline, CDR1 is MNHNS and CDR2 is SASEGT. CDR3 size: 15 residues. Trimming removed 1 base at V and 1 base at J, with 10 bases between. The CDR3 DNA reads TGTGCCAGCAGTGAAGATCCAGGATCGAACACTGAAGCTTTCTTT. This sequence encodes CASSEDPGSNTEAFF.

V is TRBV6-4 and J is TRBJ1-2; 11 bases are shared with TRBD1. The ends lost 5 bases at V and 7 bases at J; junction bases unmatched: 9. The CDR3 runs to 15 residues. Per the germline V gene, CDR1 is MRHNA and CDR2 is SNTAGT. The CDR3 sequence: CASSLRPGQGGGYTF. The DNA of the CDR3 is TGTGCCAGCAGTCTTCGACCGGGACAGGGGGGTGGCTACACCTTC.